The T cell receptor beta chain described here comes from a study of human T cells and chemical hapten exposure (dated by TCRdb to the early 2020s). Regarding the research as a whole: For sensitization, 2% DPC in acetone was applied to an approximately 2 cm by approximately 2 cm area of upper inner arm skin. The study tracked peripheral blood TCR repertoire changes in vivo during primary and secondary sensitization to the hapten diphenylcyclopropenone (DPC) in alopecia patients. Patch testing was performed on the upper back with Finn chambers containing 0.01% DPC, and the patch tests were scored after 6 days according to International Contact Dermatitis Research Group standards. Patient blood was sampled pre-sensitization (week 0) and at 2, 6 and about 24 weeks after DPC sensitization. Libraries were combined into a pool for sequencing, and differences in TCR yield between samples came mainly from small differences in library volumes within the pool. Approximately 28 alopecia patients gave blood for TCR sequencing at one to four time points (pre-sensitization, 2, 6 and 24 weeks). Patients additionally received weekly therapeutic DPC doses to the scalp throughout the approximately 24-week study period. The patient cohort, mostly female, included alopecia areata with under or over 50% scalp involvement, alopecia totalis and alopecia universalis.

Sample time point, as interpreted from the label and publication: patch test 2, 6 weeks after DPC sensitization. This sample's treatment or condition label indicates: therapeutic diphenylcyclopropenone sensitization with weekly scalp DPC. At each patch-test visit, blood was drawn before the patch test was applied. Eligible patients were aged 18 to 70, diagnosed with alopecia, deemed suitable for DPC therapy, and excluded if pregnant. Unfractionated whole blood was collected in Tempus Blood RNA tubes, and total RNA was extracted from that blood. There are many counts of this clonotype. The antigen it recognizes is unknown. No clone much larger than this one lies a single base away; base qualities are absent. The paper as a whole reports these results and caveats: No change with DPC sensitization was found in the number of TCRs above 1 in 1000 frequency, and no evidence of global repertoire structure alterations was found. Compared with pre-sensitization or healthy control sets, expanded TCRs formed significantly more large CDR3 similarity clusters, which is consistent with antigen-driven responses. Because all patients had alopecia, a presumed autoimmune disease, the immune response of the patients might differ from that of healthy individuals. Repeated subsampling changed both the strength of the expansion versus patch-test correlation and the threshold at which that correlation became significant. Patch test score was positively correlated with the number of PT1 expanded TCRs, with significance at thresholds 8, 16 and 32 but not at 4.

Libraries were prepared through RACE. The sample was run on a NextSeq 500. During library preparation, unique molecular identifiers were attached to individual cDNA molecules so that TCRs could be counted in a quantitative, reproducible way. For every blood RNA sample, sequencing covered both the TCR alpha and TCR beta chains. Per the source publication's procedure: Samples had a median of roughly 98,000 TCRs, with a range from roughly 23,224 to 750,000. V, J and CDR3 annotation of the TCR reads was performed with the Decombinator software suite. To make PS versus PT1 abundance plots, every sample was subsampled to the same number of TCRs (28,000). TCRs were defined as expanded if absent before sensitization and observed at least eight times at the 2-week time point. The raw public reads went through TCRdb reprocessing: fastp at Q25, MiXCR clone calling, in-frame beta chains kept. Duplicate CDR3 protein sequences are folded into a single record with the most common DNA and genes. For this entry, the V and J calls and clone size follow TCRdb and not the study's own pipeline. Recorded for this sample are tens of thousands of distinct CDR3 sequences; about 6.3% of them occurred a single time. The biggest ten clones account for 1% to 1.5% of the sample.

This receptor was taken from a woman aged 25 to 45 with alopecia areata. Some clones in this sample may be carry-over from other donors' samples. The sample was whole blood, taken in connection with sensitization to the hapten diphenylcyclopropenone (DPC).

The sequenced DNA is TGCAGCACATCATGGATAGTAAACAAGGATACGCAGTATTTT. Its protein product is CSTSWIVNKDTQYF. The rearranged chain carries TRBV29-1 and TRBJ2-3; confidence is insufficient to name the D gene. The CDR3 spans 14 residues, from the cysteine through the phenylalanine. Solely the CDR3 DNA is kept, with 42 bases framed from the first base. V loses 8 bases of germline sequence and J loses 6 bases, and the interval between the two ends is 21 bases. The germline V gene sets CDR1 to SQVTM and CDR2 to ANQGSEA.